The 17 T cell receptor beta chains below were found in one sample sequenced in a study of blood T cells in healthy people across ages. Primers used in a second PCR of roughly 6 to 11 cycles were a sample-barcoded 5' primer and a J-beta primer mix. MiXCR, run by TCRdb on the 5' RACE reads, gives a single entry per CDR3 protein. The repertoire consists of 650,000 to 700,000 distinct CDR3 sequences, with around 52% occurring once and the leading ten covering roughly 13%. Material for sequencing was blood. These receptors were taken from a woman of 80 years or more in good health.

The V call is TRBV12-3 or TRBV12-4, the J call TRBJ2-6; 8 bases are shared with TRBD2. The J segment lost 3 bases and the V segment lost 3 bases, leaving 7 bases of the junction unmatched. The CDR3 runs to 17 residues. The CDR3 DNA is TGTGCCAGCAGTTTCCCTCCGGGGGGGAGTGGGGCCAACGTCCTGACTTTC. This codes for CASSFPPGGSGANVLTF.

This clonotype has a count of ten or more. A junction end diverges from the germline sequence, so it may reflect a read error. The V and J genes are TRBV5-1 and TRBJ2-5; possibly TRBD1 or TRBD2 for D (5 bases each). Germline V gene sequence: CDR1 SGHRS, CDR2 YFSETQ. This CDR3 has 14 amino acids. DNA of the CDR3: TGCGCCAGCAGTTTGGGACGCGCAAGAGAGACCCAGTACTTC. This sequence encodes CASSLGRARETQYF.

The chain uses TRBV15 and TRBJ1-5; D not resolved. The germline V gene has CDR1 LNHNV and CDR2 YYDKDF (reference sequence). This CDR3 has 13 amino acids. V dropped 3 bases and J dropped 5 bases, with 8 bases sitting between them. The CDR3 region has the DNA TGTGCCACCAGCAGGTCCCAGGATCAGCCCCAGCATTTT. It translates to CATSRSQDQPQHF.

V is TRBV28 and J is TRBJ1-5; 10 nucleotides line up with TRBD1. Germline V gene sequence: CDR1 MDHEN, CDR2 SYDVKM. V lost 3 bases, J lost 5 bases, and 7 bases stayed unmatched. CDR3 length: 16 amino acids. CDR3 sequence reads: CASSLGTGVFHQPQHF. CDR3 nucleotide sequence: TGTGCCAGCAGTTTGGGGACAGGGGTCTTCCATCAGCCCCAGCATTTT.

This clonotype has at least ten counts. The V call is TRBV11-2, the J call TRBJ2-7; 12 nucleotides line up with TRBD2. The CDR3 has 16 amino acids. V lost 5 bases and J lost 2; bases outside the gene matches: 7. CDR1 and CDR2 (germline): SGHAT, FQNNGV. CDR3 nucleotide sequence: TGTGCCAGCAGCCCCGCCAGACTAGCGGGAGCCTACGAGCAGTACTTC. Amino acid sequence: CASSPARLAGAYEQYF.

The chain links TRBV12-3 or TRBV12-4 to TRBJ2-4; D perhaps matches TRBD1 (6 bases). The CDR3 length is 15 residues. The V end was cut by 5 bases, the J end by 0 bases, with 11 bases between. CDR3 sequence reads: CASSHTGRAKNIQYF. CDR3 coding DNA: TGTGCCAGCAGTCATACAGGGAGAGCCAAAAACATTCAGTACTTC.

The table lists this clonotype with many counts. V and J are TRBV20-1 and TRBJ1-1, with 10 bases that match TRBD1. With V trimmed by 1 base and J by 11 bases, 7 bases remained unmatched. This CDR3 spans 13 amino acids. Germline assignment: CDR1 DFQATT and CDR2 SNEGSKA (reference sequence). CDR3 DNA: TGCAGTGCTAGAGTCGGGACAGGGGTGGGGGCTTTCTTT. Translated: CSARVGTGVGAFF.

This clonotype came up once. This chain links TRBV18 with TRBJ1-4; a weak D match, TRBD1 (5 bases). Deletions cut 4 bases from V and 3 bases from J, with 9 bases between. Germline CDR1 reads KGHSH; CDR2 reads LQKENI. The CDR3 totals 14 residues. CDR3 nucleotides: TGTGCCAGCTCACGACAGAGCCCTAATGAAAAACTGTTTTTT. Protein product: CASSRQSPNEKLFF.

Concerning this clonotype: Mismatch with germline at one junction end may stem from a read error. The chain is built from TRBV25-1 and TRBJ2-3; no clear D gene. The CDR3 runs to 14 residues. Germline lookup yields CDR1 MGHDK and CDR2 SYGVNS. The CDR3, as DNA: TGTGCCAACAGTGATCGGCTAGTTTCAGATACGCAGTATTTT. Amino acids: CANSDRLVSDTQYF.

The V and J genes are TRBV20-1 and TRBJ2-7; perhaps TRBD1 as D (5 bases). With the DNA end fitting TRBJ2-5 better, the J assignment may be wrong. Germline V CDR1 and CDR2: DFQATT, SNEGSKA (reference sequence). The CDR3 extends over 15 amino acids. CDR3 nucleotide sequence: TGCAGTGCTAGAGATTTGGCTGAAGGGGTGGAGACCCAGTACTTC. Translating gives CSARDLAEGVETQYF.

Concerning this clonotype: One end of the junction fails to match germline, which may point to a read error. The chain employs TRBV7-2 and TRBJ2-6, with D possibly TRBD1 on 5 matching bases. CDR1 and CDR2 (germline): SGHTA, FQGNSA. The CDR3 is 13 residues long. The CDR3 spells CASSFAGANVQTF. In nucleotides, the CDR3 is TGTGCCAGCAGCTTCGCTGGGGCCAACGTCCAGACTTTC.

This rearrangement joins TRBV20-1 to TRBJ1-1; tentatively, D is TRBD1 (6 bases). CDR1 and CDR2 (germline): DFQATT, SNEGSKA (reference sequence). V was shortened by 7 bases and J by 0 bases, with 18 bases between the two germline ends. The CDR3 has 15 amino acids. CDR3 sequence: CSVLDLRTVNTEAFF. The CDR3 nucleotides are TGCAGTGTACTAGATCTCCGGACAGTGAACACTGAAGCTTTCTTT.

This clonotype has just one count. V is TRBV7-6 and J is TRBJ2-5; TRBD2 matches at 11 bases. The J call is doubtful: the DNA matches TRBJ2-7 better. The CDR3 is 17 residues long. Per germline, CDR1 SGHVS and CDR2 FNYEAQ. The CDR3, as DNA: TGTGCCAGCAGCCACGGCGGGGTAGCGGGGGGGGTCTACGAGCAGTACTTC. Translating it yields CASSHGGVAGGVYEQYF.

The V and J genes are TRBV24-1 and TRBJ2-5; 10 bases line up with TRBD2. There are 15 residues in the CDR3. CDR1 is KGHDR, CDR2 SFDVKD, per germline. The V segment lost 2 bases and the J segment 11 bases; nucleotides outside the gene matches: 10. As DNA, the CDR3 is TGTGCCACCAGTGATTACGGTAGCGGGAGGCATGAGCAGTACTTC. Residues: CATSDYGSGRHEQYF.

This chain links TRBV2 with TRBJ1-6, with TRBD1 as a possible D gene (5 bases). Trimming took off 6 bases at V and 7 bases at J, with 7 bases between the two ends. This CDR3 contains 12 residues. Per germline, CDR1 SNHLY and CDR2 FYNNEI. The CDR3 sequence is CASRRTNSPLHF. The CDR3 coding sequence is TGTGCCAGCAGACGGACAAATTCACCCCTCCACTTT.

On this clonotype: A much larger clone lies a single base off, so this may be a read error. The chain employs TRBV20-1 and TRBJ1-2; the D is unclear. Germline V gene lookup returns CDR1 DFQATT and CDR2 SNEGSKA (reference sequence). There are 12 residues in the CDR3. V lost 5 bases and J 4 bases, leaving 11 bases between the germline ends. The CDR3 loop is CSADPSPYGYTF. The CDR3 bases are TGCAGTGCTGATCCGAGTCCCTATGGCTACACCTTC.

CDR3 in DNA: TGTGCCAGCAGTCGACAGAACAATCAGCCCCAGCATTTT. Protein sequence: CASSRQNNQPQHF. This chain connects TRBV3-1 to TRBJ1-5, with a weak D call TRBD1 (5 bases). CDR1 is LGHDT and CDR2 is YNNKEL in the germline V gene (reference sequence). Trimming pared 6 bases from V and 3 bases from J, leaving 9 bases between. The CDR3 is 13 amino acids.